Listed below are T cell receptor beta chains from one sample, sequenced in a study of T cells after yellow fever vaccination. TCRdb analysed the 5' RACE reads with MiXCR anew, one entry per CDR3 protein. This sample has about 340,000 distinct CDR3 sequences, with around 12% found just once. Sample: CD4+ T cells sorted from PBMCs, taken 15 days after the yellow fever booster vaccination. The receptors here all came from a man between 18 and 35 years old who received the YFV17D yellow fever vaccine. CDR3s include the opening cysteine and the closing phenylalanine or tryptophan. Fields, in order: J gene, D gene, V gene, clone size, CDR3 protein, CDR3 DNA. A D gene is named only where the DNA matches it firmly. Clone sizes are given selectively: once, few, many, or a class where the clone is expanded.

j_call: TRBJ2-3
d_call: NA
v_call: TRBV7-2
clone_size: NA
cdr3_aa: CASSFSGSAGASTDTQYF
cdr3_nt: TGTGCCAGCAGCTTCAGCGGCTCCGCGGGGGCCAGCACAGATACGCAGTATTTT

j_call: TRBJ2-1
d_call: NA
v_call: TRBV20-1
clone_size: few
cdr3_aa: CSASLSYNEQFF
cdr3_nt: TGCAGTGCTAGTTTGTCCTACAATGAGCAGTTCTTC

j_call: TRBJ2-4
d_call: NA
v_call: TRBV20-1
clone_size: many
cdr3_aa: CSAARGTNIQYF
cdr3_nt: TGCAGTGCCGCCCGGGGGACTAACATTCAGTACTTC

j_call: TRBJ2-2
d_call: TRBD2
v_call: TRBV7-3
clone_size: few
cdr3_aa: CASSLGGVNTGELFF
cdr3_nt: TGTGCCAGCAGCTTAGGGGGGGTTAACACCGGGGAGCTGTTTTTT

j_call: TRBJ2-1
d_call: NA
v_call: TRBV5-1
clone_size: few
cdr3_aa: CASSLVSGGLEQFF
cdr3_nt: TGCGCCAGCAGCTTGGTGTCGGGGGGCCTCGAGCAGTTCTTC

j_call: TRBJ1-5
d_call: NA
v_call: TRBV6-5
clone_size: NA
cdr3_aa: CASSSGPYQPQHF
cdr3_nt: TGTGCCAGCAGTAGTGGGCCTTATCAGCCCCAGCATTTT

j_call: TRBJ2-6
d_call: NA
v_call: TRBV6-2/TRBV6-3
clone_size: few
cdr3_aa: CASSYFSGKVAGANVLTF
cdr3_nt: TGTGCCAGCAGTTACTTTTCAGGGAAAGTTGCTGGGGCCAACGTCCTGACTTTC

j_call: TRBJ2-5
d_call: TRBD2
v_call: TRBV4-2
clone_size: NA
cdr3_aa: CASSQGGLSGGPQETQYF
cdr3_nt: TGTGCCAGCAGCCAAGGGGGTCTTAGCGGGGGGCCTCAAGAGACCCAGTACTTC

j_call: TRBJ2-7
d_call: NA
v_call: TRBV3-1
clone_size: NA
cdr3_aa: CASSQSIGGYEQYF
cdr3_nt: TGTGCCAGCAGCCAAAGCATAGGGGGCTACGAGCAGTACTTC

j_call: TRBJ1-4
d_call: NA
v_call: TRBV29-1
clone_size: many
cdr3_aa: CSACEPLGEKLFF
cdr3_nt: TGCAGCGCCTGCGAACCTTTGGGTGAAAAACTGTTTTTT

j_call: TRBJ1-4
d_call: NA
v_call: TRBV7-9
clone_size: many
cdr3_aa: CASSSPPPAPMQAATNEKLFF
cdr3_nt: TGTGCCAGCAGCTCGCCGCCCCCCGCTCCAATGCAGGCTGCAACTAATGAAAAACTGTTTTTT

j_call: TRBJ1-4
d_call: NA
v_call: TRBV5-1
clone_size: few
cdr3_aa: CASSNQRARGEKLFF
cdr3_nt: TGCGCCAGCAGCAACCAACGAGCTAGGGGTGAAAAACTGTTTTTT

j_call: TRBJ2-7
d_call: NA
v_call: TRBV7-2
clone_size: NA
cdr3_aa: CASSFMGGPEQYF
cdr3_nt: TGTGCCAGCAGCTTTATGGGGGGGCCCGAGCAGTACTTC

j_call: TRBJ2-7
d_call: NA
v_call: TRBV7-2
clone_size: NA
cdr3_aa: CASSQPGHSYEQYF
cdr3_nt: TGTGCCAGCAGCCAACCGGGCCACTCCTACGAGCAGTACTTC

j_call: TRBJ2-4
d_call: NA
v_call: TRBV6-5
clone_size: few
cdr3_aa: CASGPARDIQYF
cdr3_nt: TGTGCCAGCGGCCCCGCCCGGGACATTCAGTACTTC

j_call: TRBJ1-3
d_call: NA
v_call: TRBV4-1
clone_size: many
cdr3_aa: CASSREPGNTIYF
cdr3_nt: TGCGCCAGCAGCCGAGAGCCTGGAAACACCATATATTTT

j_call: TRBJ2-3
d_call: NA
v_call: TRBV5-1
clone_size: few
cdr3_aa: CASSLNLAGDTQYF
cdr3_nt: TGCGCCAGCAGCTTGAATCTAGCAGGAGATACGCAGTATTTT

j_call: TRBJ2-5
d_call: NA
v_call: TRBV12-3/TRBV12-4
clone_size: many
cdr3_aa: CASSRDQETQYF
cdr3_nt: TGTGCCAGCAGCCGGGACCAAGAGACCCAGTACTTC

j_call: TRBJ2-5
d_call: TRBD2
v_call: TRBV5-4
clone_size: few
cdr3_aa: CASGGSGARKETQYF
cdr3_nt: TGTGCCAGCGGCGGAAGCGGGGCGCGAAAAGAGACCCAGTACTTC

j_call: TRBJ1-4
d_call: TRBD1
v_call: TRBV9
clone_size: NA
cdr3_aa: CASSGRQGSGNEKLFF
cdr3_nt: TGTGCCAGCAGCGGGAGACAGGGATCTGGTAATGAAAAACTGTTTTTT

j_call: TRBJ2-3
d_call: NA
v_call: TRBV20-1
clone_size: many
cdr3_aa: CSASLPRTDTQYF
cdr3_nt: TGCAGTGCTTCGCTGCCTCGGACAGATACGCAGTATTTT

j_call: TRBJ1-6
d_call: TRBD1
v_call: TRBV10-3
clone_size: few
cdr3_aa: CAISESDRANSPLHF
cdr3_nt: TGTGCCATCAGTGAGTCAGACAGGGCTAATTCACCCCTCCACTTT

j_call: TRBJ1-5
d_call: TRBD1
v_call: TRBV27
clone_size: NA
cdr3_aa: CASSLRQGGNQPQHF
cdr3_nt: TGTGCCAGCAGTCTTCGGCAGGGGGGCAATCAGCCCCAGCATTTT

j_call: TRBJ2-1
d_call: TRBD2
v_call: TRBV5-5
clone_size: NA
cdr3_aa: CASTSLAGTVNEQFF
cdr3_nt: TGTGCCAGCACCTCCCTAGCGGGAACAGTCAATGAGCAGTTCTTC

j_call: TRBJ1-3
d_call: NA
v_call: TRBV12-3/TRBV12-4
clone_size: NA
cdr3_aa: CASKGIRWNTIYF
cdr3_nt: TGTGCCAGCAAGGGGATTAGATGGAACACCATATATTTT

j_call: TRBJ2-2
d_call: NA
v_call: TRBV12-3/TRBV12-4
clone_size: NA
cdr3_aa: CASNFYGAANTGELFF
cdr3_nt: TGTGCCAGCAATTTCTACGGGGCTGCGAACACCGGGGAGCTGTTTTTT

j_call: TRBJ1-1
d_call: TRBD1
v_call: TRBV20-1
clone_size: few
cdr3_aa: CSADRGQFTEAFF
cdr3_nt: TGCAGTGCGGACAGGGGGCAATTCACTGAAGCTTTCTTT

j_call: TRBJ1-5
d_call: NA
v_call: TRBV6-2/TRBV6-3
clone_size: few
cdr3_aa: CASSLRYQPQHF
cdr3_nt: TGTGCCAGCAGCCTCCGGTATCAGCCCCAGCATTTT

j_call: TRBJ2-5
d_call: NA
v_call: TRBV11-1
clone_size: few
cdr3_aa: CASSLSLQGGILWRTQYF
cdr3_nt: TGTGCCAGCAGCTTGAGTTTGCAGGGGGGAATATTGTGGAGGACCCAGTACTTC

j_call: TRBJ1-3
d_call: NA
v_call: TRBV6-6
clone_size: many
cdr3_aa: CASSYEGSGNTIYF
cdr3_nt: TGTGCCAGCAGTTACGAGGGCTCTGGAAACACCATATATTTT

j_call: TRBJ2-2
d_call: TRBD2
v_call: TRBV20-1
clone_size: few
cdr3_aa: CSARPSSGVTGELFF
cdr3_nt: TGCAGTGCTAGACCCTCTAGCGGGGTCACCGGGGAGCTGTTTTTT

j_call: TRBJ1-3
d_call: NA
v_call: TRBV29-1
clone_size: NA
cdr3_aa: CSAVRENTIYF
cdr3_nt: TGCAGCGCTGTCAGGGAAAACACCATATATTTT

j_call: TRBJ2-1
d_call: TRBD2
v_call: TRBV5-1
clone_size: NA
cdr3_aa: CASSSPGLVSNEQFF
cdr3_nt: TGCGCCAGCAGCAGCCCAGGACTAGTCAGCAATGAGCAGTTCTTC

j_call: TRBJ2-1
d_call: TRBD1
v_call: TRBV10-3
clone_size: NA
cdr3_aa: CAISPGTDGNEQFF
cdr3_nt: TGTGCCATCAGCCCCGGGACAGACGGGAATGAGCAGTTCTTC

j_call: TRBJ1-1
d_call: TRBD1
v_call: TRBV5-1
clone_size: NA
cdr3_aa: CASSSDRGQTEAFF
cdr3_nt: TGCGCCAGCAGCTCGGACAGGGGGCAAACTGAAGCTTTCTTT

j_call: TRBJ1-6
d_call: NA
v_call: TRBV5-1
clone_size: NA
cdr3_aa: CASSLEVGGNSPLHF
cdr3_nt: TGCGCCAGCAGCTTGGAGGTAGGGGGGAATTCACCCCTCCACTTT

j_call: TRBJ2-1
d_call: TRBD2
v_call: TRBV24-1
clone_size: few
cdr3_aa: CATSDVTSGRNNEQFF
cdr3_nt: TGTGCCACCAGTGACGTGACTAGCGGGAGAAACAATGAGCAGTTCTTC

j_call: TRBJ1-1
d_call: NA
v_call: TRBV3-1
clone_size: NA
cdr3_aa: CASALGLGGTEAFF
cdr3_nt: TGTGCCAGCGCGCTTGGGTTGGGGGGGACTGAAGCTTTCTTT

j_call: TRBJ1-1
d_call: NA
v_call: TRBV12-3/TRBV12-4
clone_size: NA
cdr3_aa: CASSDQTGPKRAFF
cdr3_nt: TGTGCCAGCAGTGACCAGACAGGACCAAAGCGGGCTTTCTTT

j_call: TRBJ2-1
d_call: TRBD2
v_call: TRBV20-1
clone_size: NA
cdr3_aa: CSAGDESLAGGWNEQFF
cdr3_nt: TGCAGTGCCGGAGATGAATCCTTAGCGGGGGGGTGGAATGAGCAGTTCTTC

j_call: TRBJ2-2
d_call: NA
v_call: TRBV12-5
clone_size: NA
cdr3_aa: CASGLPREFGELFF
cdr3_nt: TGTGCTAGTGGTTTGCCCAGGGAGTTCGGGGAGCTGTTTTTT

j_call: TRBJ1-2
d_call: NA
v_call: TRBV3-1
clone_size: NA
cdr3_aa: CASSRPGWVYGYTF
cdr3_nt: TGTGCCAGCAGCCGACCAGGGTGGGTCTATGGCTACACCTTC